This is a list of T cell receptor beta chains from one sample in a study of response to subunit inactivated influenza vaccine. TCRdb processed the RT-PCR reads anew with MiXCR; each CDR3 protein has one entry. The table includes roughly 540,000 distinct CDR3 sequences, roughly a quarter detected once. Separately, the same data were catalogued under a study of T cells expressing NK-cell markers.

Sequenced material: CD4+ T cells sorted from PBMCs, taken 11 to 12 days after vaccination. These TCRs come from a man aged 50 or older who received an inactivated influenza vaccine. Each CDR3 is given with its conserved first and last residue. Fields, in order: J gene, V gene, D gene, clone size, CDR3 protein, CDR3 DNA. A D gene is named only where the DNA matches it firmly. Rows give clone size only sometimes, using once, few, many, or a class for an expanded clone.

j_call: TRBJ2-5; v_call: TRBV5-1; d_call: -; clone_size: -; cdr3_aa: CASSFLYGSVTSETQYF; cdr3_nt: TGCGCCAGCAGCTTTCTGTACGGCTCTGTAACCTCGGAGACCCAGTACTTC
j_call: TRBJ1-5; v_call: TRBV6-1; d_call: -; clone_size: many; cdr3_aa: CASSEGYSNQPQHF; cdr3_nt: TGTGCCAGCAGTGAGGGATATAGCAATCAGCCCCAGCATTTT
j_call: TRBJ2-4; v_call: TRBV11-1; d_call: TRBD2; clone_size: -; cdr3_aa: CASSDPGTSGENIQYF; cdr3_nt: TGTGCCAGCAGCGACCCCGGGACTAGCGGTGAAAACATTCAGTACTTC
j_call: TRBJ2-3; v_call: TRBV20-1; d_call: -; clone_size: many; cdr3_aa: CSADSQNTDTQYF; cdr3_nt: TGCAGTGCAGACAGCCAAAACACAGATACGCAGTATTTT
j_call: TRBJ1-1; v_call: TRBV24-1; d_call: -; clone_size: many; cdr3_aa: CATSGYKNTEAFF; cdr3_nt: TGTGCCACCAGTGGATACAAGAACACTGAAGCTTTCTTT
j_call: TRBJ2-7; v_call: TRBV12-3/TRBV12-4; d_call: TRBD2; clone_size: few; cdr3_aa: CASSSRRTSRSYEQYF; cdr3_nt: TGTGCCAGCAGTTCCCGGAGGACTAGCCGCTCCTACGAGCAGTACTTC
j_call: TRBJ2-5; v_call: TRBV20-1; d_call: -; clone_size: -; cdr3_aa: CSARARQETQYF; cdr3_nt: TGCAGTGCAAGGGCCCGACAAGAGACCCAGTACTTC
j_call: TRBJ2-2; v_call: TRBV6-1; d_call: TRBD1; clone_size: -; cdr3_aa: CASTPRGQGDTGELFF; cdr3_nt: TGTGCCAGCACCCCCCGGGGACAGGGGGACACCGGGGAGCTGTTTTTT
j_call: TRBJ2-1; v_call: TRBV28; d_call: TRBD2; clone_size: few; cdr3_aa: CASSLTSGRTSYNEQFF; cdr3_nt: TGTGCCAGCAGTTTGACTAGCGGGAGAACCTCCTACAATGAGCAGTTCTTC
j_call: TRBJ1-5; v_call: TRBV6-2/TRBV6-3; d_call: TRBD1; clone_size: -; cdr3_aa: CASNRGFQPQHF; cdr3_nt: TGTGCCAGCAACAGGGGGTTTCAGCCCCAGCATTTT
j_call: TRBJ1-5; v_call: TRBV11-2; d_call: -; clone_size: -; cdr3_aa: CASSLVGGDQPQHF; cdr3_nt: TGTGCCAGCAGCTTAGTTGGCGGGGACCAGCCCCAGCATTTT
j_call: TRBJ2-3; v_call: TRBV5-4; d_call: -; clone_size: -; cdr3_aa: CASSLTGTTVNTQYF; cdr3_nt: TGTGCCAGCAGCCTAACGGGGACCACGGTTAATACGCAGTATTTT
j_call: TRBJ2-1; v_call: TRBV7-2; d_call: -; clone_size: many; cdr3_aa: CASSLGTRQYNEQFF; cdr3_nt: TGTGCCAGCAGCTTAGGGACACGGCAATACAATGAGCAGTTCTTC
j_call: TRBJ2-7; v_call: TRBV12-3/TRBV12-4; d_call: -; clone_size: once; cdr3_aa: CASSLMGGHQTYEQYF; cdr3_nt: TGTGCCAGCAGTTTAATGGGGGGGCATCAGACCTACGAGCAGTACTTC
j_call: TRBJ2-5; v_call: TRBV18; d_call: -; clone_size: -; cdr3_aa: CASSPLNGVQETQYF; cdr3_nt: TGTGCCAGCTCACCACTGAACGGGGTACAAGAGACCCAGTACTTC
j_call: TRBJ1-2; v_call: TRBV19; d_call: -; clone_size: -; cdr3_aa: CASFGTALLGYGYTF; cdr3_nt: TGTGCCAGTTTCGGGACGGCCCTTCTGGGCTATGGCTACACCTTC
j_call: TRBJ2-3; v_call: TRBV11-2; d_call: -; clone_size: few; cdr3_aa: CASAGFISSTDTQYF; cdr3_nt: TGTGCCAGCGCGGGGTTCATCTCTAGCACAGATACGCAGTATTTT
j_call: TRBJ1-5; v_call: TRBV6-1; d_call: -; clone_size: -; cdr3_aa: CASSRDPGSNQPQHF; cdr3_nt: TGTGCCAGCAGCCGGGACCCTGGGAGCAATCAGCCCCAGCATTTT
j_call: TRBJ2-3; v_call: TRBV5-1; d_call: TRBD1; clone_size: few; cdr3_aa: CASSFPGTAELYF; cdr3_nt: TGCGCCAGCAGCTTCCCCGGGACAGCAGAACTGTATTTT
j_call: TRBJ2-3; v_call: TRBV3-1; d_call: TRBD2; clone_size: few; cdr3_aa: CASSWAGVGSDTQYF; cdr3_nt: TGTGCCAGCAGCTGGGCGGGAGTCGGATCAGATACGCAGTATTTT
j_call: TRBJ1-5; v_call: TRBV12-3/TRBV12-4; d_call: TRBD1; clone_size: few; cdr3_aa: CASSSGTGGKNQPQHF; cdr3_nt: TGTGCCAGCAGTTCAGGGACAGGGGGGAAGAATCAGCCCCAGCATTTT
j_call: TRBJ2-1; v_call: TRBV9; d_call: -; clone_size: few; cdr3_aa: CASSVASGPPNEQFF; cdr3_nt: TGTGCCAGCAGCGTAGCCAGCGGGCCCCCCAATGAGCAGTTCTTC
j_call: TRBJ2-1; v_call: TRBV5-1; d_call: TRBD1; clone_size: few; cdr3_aa: CASSLEAGGYEQFF; cdr3_nt: TGCGCCAGCAGCTTGGAGGCAGGGGGCTATGAGCAGTTCTTC
j_call: TRBJ2-7; v_call: TRBV4-3; d_call: TRBD2; clone_size: -; cdr3_aa: CASSPGRLSGGDYEQYF; cdr3_nt: TGCGCCAGCAGCCCCGGAAGGCTGAGCGGGGGAGACTACGAGCAGTACTTC
j_call: TRBJ2-5; v_call: TRBV20-1; d_call: TRBD1; clone_size: -; cdr3_aa: CSVGQGSQTQYF; cdr3_nt: TGCAGTGTAGGACAGGGAAGTCAGACCCAGTACTTC
j_call: TRBJ2-2; v_call: TRBV12-3/TRBV12-4; d_call: TRBD2; clone_size: few; cdr3_aa: CASRRLAGSSTGELFF; cdr3_nt: TGTGCCAGCAGGAGACTAGCGGGGTCGAGCACCGGGGAGCTGTTTTTT
j_call: TRBJ2-7; v_call: TRBV5-4; d_call: TRBD1; clone_size: -; cdr3_aa: CASSNTGGDYEQYF; cdr3_nt: TGTGCCAGCAGCAACACAGGGGGCGACTACGAGCAGTACTTC
j_call: TRBJ2-1; v_call: TRBV6-4; d_call: -; clone_size: few; cdr3_aa: CASTLRGVASYNEQFF; cdr3_nt: TGTGCCAGCACCCTCCGAGGGGTAGCGAGCTACAATGAGCAGTTCTTC
j_call: TRBJ2-1; v_call: TRBV27; d_call: -; clone_size: few; cdr3_aa: CASSLSRIHNEQFF; cdr3_nt: TGTGCCAGCAGTTTATCCAGGATCCACAATGAGCAGTTCTTC
j_call: TRBJ1-2; v_call: TRBV5-4; d_call: TRBD1; clone_size: -; cdr3_aa: CASTGTGVYGYTF; cdr3_nt: TGTGCCAGCACCGGGACAGGGGTTTATGGCTACACCTTC
j_call: TRBJ2-3; v_call: TRBV28; d_call: TRBD2; clone_size: few; cdr3_aa: CASSSLTSGIPRLRADTQYF; cdr3_nt: TGTGCCAGCAGTTCCCTGACTAGCGGGATACCCAGGTTAAGGGCAGATACGCAGTATTTT
j_call: TRBJ2-3; v_call: TRBV29-1; d_call: TRBD2; clone_size: -; cdr3_aa: CSVALAGLSDTQYF; cdr3_nt: TGCAGCGTTGCCCTAGCGGGACTGTCAGATACGCAGTATTTT
j_call: TRBJ2-1; v_call: TRBV27; d_call: -; clone_size: -; cdr3_aa: CASSLSTRSYNEQFF; cdr3_nt: TGTGCCAGCAGTTTATCGACCAGATCCTACAATGAGCAGTTCTTC
j_call: TRBJ1-1; v_call: TRBV5-1; d_call: -; clone_size: few; cdr3_aa: CASSLVPPDTEAFF; cdr3_nt: TGCGCCAGCAGCTTAGTGCCTCCGGACACTGAAGCTTTCTTT
j_call: TRBJ2-5; v_call: TRBV29-1; d_call: TRBD2; clone_size: -; cdr3_aa: CSVEGTSRETQYF; cdr3_nt: TGCAGCGTTGAAGGGACTAGCCGAGAGACCCAGTACTTC
j_call: TRBJ1-4; v_call: TRBV4-2; d_call: TRBD1; clone_size: -; cdr3_aa: CASSRGQGEGEKLFF; cdr3_nt: TGTGCCAGCAGCCGCGGACAGGGGGAGGGTGAAAAACTGTTTTTT
j_call: TRBJ2-6; v_call: TRBV7-6; d_call: -; clone_size: few; cdr3_aa: CASSAGGDLLSGANVLTF; cdr3_nt: TGTGCCAGCAGCGCAGGAGGGGACCTCCTCTCTGGGGCCAACGTCCTGACTTTC
j_call: TRBJ2-5; v_call: TRBV10-2; d_call: -; clone_size: few; cdr3_aa: CASSELGGQPTYQETQYF; cdr3_nt: TGCGCCAGCAGTGAGCTGGGGGGACAGCCGACATACCAAGAGACCCAGTACTTC
j_call: TRBJ1-3; v_call: TRBV5-1; d_call: TRBD1; clone_size: few; cdr3_aa: CASSPGQSSGNTIYF; cdr3_nt: TGCGCCAGCAGCCCGGGACAGAGCTCTGGAAACACCATATATTTT
j_call: TRBJ2-6; v_call: TRBV5-6; d_call: TRBD1; clone_size: -; cdr3_aa: CASSSFRDRGISGANVLTF; cdr3_nt: TGTGCCAGCAGCTCTTTTCGGGACAGGGGCATTTCTGGGGCCAACGTCCTGACTTTC
j_call: TRBJ2-1; v_call: TRBV6-7; d_call: TRBD2; clone_size: few; cdr3_aa: CASSYSMRSSGSSGGEQFF; cdr3_nt: TGTGCCAGCAGTTACTCGATGAGGTCTAGCGGGAGTTCGGGAGGGGAGCAGTTCTTC
j_call: TRBJ1-2; v_call: TRBV5-1; d_call: -; clone_size: few; cdr3_aa: CASSLVREFDGYTF; cdr3_nt: TGCGCCAGCAGCTTGGTACGGGAGTTCGATGGCTACACCTTC
j_call: TRBJ2-7; v_call: TRBV20-1; d_call: -; clone_size: few; cdr3_aa: CSARDFTALTQYF; cdr3_nt: TGCAGTGCTAGAGATTTTACCGCACTAACGCAGTACTTC